This note documents a single T cell receptor beta chain sequence. It lacks a known antigen. No much larger clone is present one base from it, and per-base qualities are unavailable. The CDR3 regions of human TCRbeta chains were subjected to immunosequencing. The study's processing was this. TCRs in the repertoires were matched against a reference library of SARS-CoV-2-specific TCRs that had been generated with the MIRA antigen-specificity platform. Breadth was defined as the fraction of unique TCRs that were SARS-CoV-2-associated, and depth was defined as the fraction of total T cells that were SARS-CoV-2-associated. Using the MIRA data, each spike-specific TCR was mapped to the spike region that the TCR reacts to and placed in a CD4 or CD8 class. Log10-transformed breadth and depth values were compared by one-way ANOVA with Sidak's multiple comparisons tests. Entries here come from immuneACCESS through TCRdb and include only in-frame sequences with V and J called. Some clones fail to appear in such tables; in the studies checked, an unresolved V gene covers under half of the shortfall, and the cause of the remainder is unknown. Clone size and V and J calls were adopted from that table, with D and trimming inferred from the DNA. Counted in this sample were 170,000 or so clones; 90% to 95% of them appeared once. In total, the top ten clones hold over 0.8% of the sample.

The time point label of this sample denotes: baseline before first vaccination. Vaccinee samples came from UK trials COV001 and COV002, including a single-blind randomized controlled phase 2/3 trial of AZD1222 (ChAdOx1 nCoV-19) in healthy adults. For TCRbeta chain sequencing, PBMC samples were collected from trial participants at day 0 and at day 28 after the second dose. Measured from the cysteine to the phenylalanine, the CDR3 is 16 residues long. Just the 48-base CDR3 DNA is kept, in frame starting at base 1. The germline V gene specifies MNHEY as CDR1 and SVGEGT as CDR2. Trimming removed 6 bases from V and 0 bases from J, leaving 18 bases between the germline ends. The data derive from a study of T cell responses to AZD1222 COVID-19 vaccine (dated by TCRdb to the early 2020s). Looking at the study overall: AZD1222 recipients whose second dose came at about 4 weeks and those whose second dose came at about 12 weeks were combined into one group, since spike-specific TCR depth and breadth did not differ between the two schedules. Trial participants were enrolled by age into subgroups of 18-55, 56-69 and 70-plus years, and around 150, 29 and 61 TCR-sequenced participants, respectively, were included in these subgroups. TCR sequencing was performed for 230 to 250 trial participants, of whom some 200 were given two doses of AZD1222 and around 26 were given two doses of MenACWY control vaccine. Points the paper makes about the study in general: Reportedly, close to half of the unique spike-specific TCRs recognized epitopes lying outside the regions that are mutated in the B.1.351 and B.1.1.7 variants. No day 14 peak-response samples were available, so repertoires were characterized only after the peak T cell response. Conclusions about previously exposed vaccinees are limited, since just 6 or 7 AZD1222 recipients were seropositive for SARS-CoV-2 at baseline. Participants were mostly white British, with more females than males. The authors suggested clonal diversity may have been underestimated. The whole spike protein was spanned by vaccine-associated CD4 TCRs, and dominant responses were seen in regions 160-218 and 743-854. After two AZD1222 doses, spike-specific TCR breadth and depth were significantly higher than at day 0 and than in MenACWY recipients. In the small 56-69-year group, the increase in depth fell short of significance, most likely because of low power.

This specimen was peripheral blood, taken on day 0 of AZD1222 vaccination. The origin of this receptor is an adult in good health. The sequence is built from TRBV6-2 or TRBV6-3 and TRBJ2-7; TRBD2 is possibly the D segment (6 matching bases). The DNA reads as follows: TGTGCCAGCAGCCCTAAAATCGGGGGAGGCTCCTACGAGCAGTACTTC. Protein translation: CASSPKIGGGSYEQYF.